The 20 T cell receptor beta chains below come from one sample, sequenced in a study of T cells in Graves' hyperthyroidism and ophthalmopathy. RNA transcripts served as the template for amplifying TCR beta CDR3 regions. HTBI primers were the set used in a first-round RT-PCR of the TCR CDR3. TCRdb ran MiXCR on the multiplex PCR reads and lists one entry per CDR3 protein. Of almost 250,000 distinct CDR3 sequences in the sample, more than 20% were seen once. Source material: blood. These receptors were taken from a woman in her forties with Graves' ophthalmopathy.

This clonotype was counted at least ten times. The genes are TRBV28 and TRBJ2-7; 7 bases match TRBD2. With V trimmed by 5 bases and J by 0 bases, 7 bases remained unmatched. CDR3 length: 15 amino acids. Germline V gene data show CDR1 as MDHEN and CDR2 as SYDVKM. The CDR3 protein is CASSKGGPSSYEQYF. As DNA, the CDR3 is TGTGCCAGCAGTAAGGGAGGGCCGAGCTCCTACGAGCAGTACTTC.

This clonotype was observed at least ten times. This rearrangement joins TRBV19 to TRBJ1-5; 7 nucleotides agree with TRBD1. CDR3 length: 16 amino acids. Germline loops: CDR1 LNHDA, CDR2 SQIVND (reference sequence). After removal of 5 bases from V and 4 bases from J, the junction contained 11 bases not matched to a gene. The CDR3 DNA reads TGTGCCAGTAGTGGTTTCGACAGGGATCTTAATCAGCCCCAGCATTTT. It is translated as CASSGFDRDLNQPQHF.

This clonotype was seen at least ten times. The V and J genes are TRBV19 and TRBJ1-5, with TRBD1 matching over 9 bases. J gave up 6 bases and V 1 base, and 4 bases lay outside the gene matches. CDR1 is LNHDA, CDR2 SQIVND, per germline (reference sequence). CDR3 length: 15 amino acids. This chain's CDR3 is CASSIGDRVAQPQHF. The CDR3 bases are TGTGCCAGTAGTATAGGGGACAGGGTGGCTCAGCCCCAGCATTTT.

The chain joins TRBV30 to TRBJ2-7; TRBD2 matches 10 bases. Germline V gene lookup returns CDR1 GTSNPN and CDR2 SVGIG (reference sequence). With V trimmed by 5 bases and J by 4 bases, 8 bases remained unmatched. CDR3 length equals 14 residues. The CDR3 loop is CAWPASGSQYEQYF. CDR3 bases: TGTGCCTGGCCCGCTAGCGGGAGTCAATACGAGCAGTACTTC.

At least ten counts were recorded for this clonotype. The chain uses TRBV28 and TRBJ2-5; weak D call: TRBD2 (6 bases). The CDR3 sequence is 16 residues long. From germline, CDR1 is MDHEN and CDR2 SYDVKM. V gave up 5 bases and J gave up 0 bases, with 16 bases separating them. The CDR3 is CASSPGTVPYQETQYF. The CDR3 DNA reads TGTGCCAGCAGTCCTGGGACTGTACCTTACCAAGAGACCCAGTACTTC.

The gene calls are TRBV28 and TRBJ1-1, with D possibly matching TRBD1 (5 bases). CDR3 length: 14 amino acids. Trimming stripped 6 bases from V and 2 bases from J, with 13 bases between. The germline V gene has CDR1 MDHEN and CDR2 SYDVKM. The CDR3 bases are TGTGCCAGCAGAGGAGGAGGGGTAAACACTGAAGCTTTCTTT. This translates into CASRGGGVNTEAFF.

The V and J genes are TRBV28 and TRBJ2-5; D gene unclear. The CDR3 extends over 14 amino acids. Germline-derived CDR1 and CDR2 are MDHEN and SYDVKM. Trimming took off 2 bases at V and 6 bases at J, with 13 bases between the two ends. This CDR3 reads CASSLDPGLKTQYF. The CDR3 coding sequence is TGTGCCAGCAGTTTAGATCCGGGTTTAAAGACCCAGTACTTC.

The chain combines TRBV7-2 with TRBJ1-1; 9 bases line up with TRBD1. The germline CDR1 and CDR2 sequences are SGHTA and FQGNSA. The CDR3 is 14 residues long. Trimming took 1 base from V and 10 from J; bases not matched to a gene: 7. CDR3 bases: TGTGCCAGCAGCTTAGACGGGACAGGGTTTGCAGCTTTCTTT. Translation gives CASSLDGTGFAAFF.

With respect to this clonotype: One junction end disagrees with the germline gene, perhaps due to a read error. This chain connects TRBV27 to TRBJ1-2; TRBD1 is a possible D gene (6 bases). This CDR3 has 15 residues. CDR1 and CDR2 from the germline V gene are MNHEY and SMNVEV (reference sequence). The CDR3 DNA sequence: TGTGCCAGCAGTCTATCTTGGGGGGCGGTCTATGGCTACACCTTC. It yields the protein CASSLSWGAVYGYTF.

This clonotype was seen repeatedly, ten times or more. This sequence joins TRBV28 and TRBJ2-7; D unclear. From germline, CDR1 is MDHEN and CDR2 SYDVKM. The CDR3 length is 13 residues. Trimming shortened V by 5 bases and J by 2 bases, and 10 bases separated the two germline ends. The CDR3 reads CASSPQQTYEQYF. The CDR3 nucleotides are TGTGCCAGCAGTCCTCAACAGACCTACGAGCAGTACTTC.

This clonotype showed up many times. The chain joins TRBV28 to TRBJ1-5; D not resolved. Germline CDR1 reads MDHEN; CDR2 reads SYDVKM. The CDR3 extends over 13 amino acids. Trimming left V 7 bases short and J 3 bases short, with 10 bases between. The CDR3 loop is CASTNPFNQPQHF. CDR3 in DNA: TGTGCCAGCACAAATCCCTTCAATCAGCCCCAGCATTTT.

This clonotype was found many times. The V and J genes are TRBV7-9 and TRBJ2-7, with 8 bases identical to TRBD1. CDR1 SEHNR and CDR2 FQNEAQ come from the germline V gene (reference sequence). This CDR3 is 14 amino acids long. Trimming removed 4 bases from V and 4 bases from J; junction bases left unmatched: 6. The CDR3: CASSSDRGEYEQYF. The CDR3 bases are TGTGCCAGCAGCTCCGACAGGGGAGAGTACGAGCAGTACTTC.

Regarding this clonotype: Mismatch with germline at one junction end may stem from a read error. This chain links TRBV24-1 with TRBJ1-2, with D unresolved. From germline, CDR1 is KGHDR and CDR2 SFDVKD. This CDR3 contains 13 residues. The CDR3 here is CASSRAANYGYTF. In nucleotides, the CDR3 is TGTGCCAGCAGTCGGGCAGCTAACTATGGCTACACCTTC.

This clonotype was recorded many times. The rearrangement links TRBV19 to TRBJ1-2; no reliable D call. Trimming stripped 5 bases from V and 3 bases from J, with 10 bases between. There are 13 residues in the CDR3. In germline, CDR1 is LNHDA, CDR2 SQIVND (reference sequence). Written as DNA, the CDR3 is TGTGCCAGTAGTGGTGAGGTGTACTATGGCTACACCTTC. Its translation: CASSGEVYYGYTF.

The chain joins TRBV4-2 to TRBJ1-2; D gene unclear. V was trimmed by 2 bases and J by 5 bases, leaving 9 bases between them. The CDR3 is 13 amino acids. Germline V gives CDR1 LGHNA, CDR2 YNFKEQ. The CDR3 nucleotides read TGTGCCAGCAGCCAACGGGAAGGGTATGGCTACACCTTC. Protein sequence: CASSQREGYGYTF.

The sample holds many counts of this clonotype. The chain carries TRBV2 and TRBJ1-6; 8 nucleotides agree with TRBD1. Per the germline V gene, CDR1 is SNHLY and CDR2 is FYNNEI. The length of the CDR3 is 15 residues. Trimming took 3 bases from V and 9 from J; bases not matched to a gene: 7. CDR3 sequence: CASSDSRQGTSPLHF. The CDR3 DNA reads TGTGCCAGCAGTGATTCGAGACAGGGGACTTCACCCCTCCACTTT.

The sample holds a few counts of this clonotype. Relative to the germline gene, one junction end is altered; a read error may explain this. The rearrangement links TRBV7-7 to TRBJ2-5; weak D call: TRBD1 (7 bases). The CDR3 extends over 15 amino acids. Germline CDR1 is SSHAT and CDR2 is FNYEAQ (reference sequence). The CDR3 loop is CASSLRAGGQETQYF. CDR3 DNA sequence: TGTGCTAGCAGCTTACGGGCAGGGGGGCAAGAGACCCAGTACTTC.

In this sample, this clonotype turned up many times. The rearrangement links TRBV27 to TRBJ2-5; D is unclear. This CDR3 is built from 11 residues. V was clipped by 7 bases and J by 5 bases, with 8 bases between them. Germline loops: CDR1 MNHEY, CDR2 SMNVEV (reference sequence). The chain's CDR3 is CASTNRETQYF. The CDR3 nucleotides are TGTGCCAGCACTAACCGGGAGACCCAGTACTTC.

This clonotype occurred a few times. The gene calls are TRBV28 and TRBJ1-2, with a weak D call TRBD1 (6 bases). Germline values: CDR1 MDHEN, CDR2 SYDVKM. V was cut by 1 base and J by 5 bases, with 14 bases left in between. This CDR3 is built from 15 residues. Here the CDR3 DNA reads TGTGCCAGCAGTTTATTCGGACAGCCGAGTTATGGCTACACCTTC. This codes for CASSLFGQPSYGYTF.

This clonotype was observed at least ten times. The chain has TRBV9 and TRBJ1-2; maybe TRBD1 (5 bases). Between the trimmed V and J ends, which lost 3 bases and 3 bases, there was a span of 21 bases. The CDR3 runs to 17 residues. Germline-derived CDR1 and CDR2 are SGDLS and YYNGEE. For the CDR3, the DNA is TGTGCCAGCAGCGCCGGGGACCGGGCCAGGGCCTACTATGGCTACACCTTC. This sequence encodes CASSAGDRARAYYGYTF. Supplemented by reference TRBV9 and TRBJ1-2, the full variable domain reads DSGVTQTPKHLITATGQRVTLRCSPRSGDLSVYWYQQSLDQGLQFLIQYYNGEERAKGNILERFSAQQFPDLHSELNLSSLELGDSALYFCASSAGDRARAYYGYTFGSGTRLTVV.